The 30 T cell receptor beta chains reported below all come from one sample, sequenced in a study of monozygotic twins with inflammatory bowel disease. TCRdb reprocessed the 5' RACE reads, keeping one entry per CDR3 protein, no DNA. This repertoire includes over 350,000 distinct CDR3 sequences. The specimen sequenced was blood. The source of these receptors is a human donor with ulcerative colitis or Crohn's disease, or a healthy co-twin of an affected twin (not recorded which).

V and J are TRBV18 and TRBJ2-7; TCRdb gives TRBD1 as the D gene, but with no DNA this cannot be confirmed. The CDR3 runs 15 residues. Germline V gene sequence: CDR1 KGHSH, CDR2 LQKENI. The CDR3 sequence: CASSQPGQGQYEQYF.

The rearrangement links TRBV20-1 to TRBJ1-1. Germline V CDR1 and CDR2: DFQATT, SNEGSKA (reference sequence). CDR3 length: 11 residues. CDR3 protein: CSARRDLGGFF.

The gene calls are TRBV24-1 and TRBJ2-6; TCRdb's D call, TRBD2, is unchecked because there is no DNA. The CDR3 contains 18 residues. The germline V gene has CDR1 KGHDR and CDR2 SFDVKD. CDR3 protein: CATSDWVSPPVGANVLTF.

The CDR3 sequence is CASSPGIEQFF. The chain uses TRBV7-3 and TRBJ2-1; the D gene TCRdb calls, TRBD1, cannot be checked with no DNA. This CDR3 comprises 11 residues. Looked up from germline, CDR1 is SGHTA and CDR2 is FQGTGA.

The chain has TRBV15 and TRBJ1-5. The CDR3 loop spans 14 amino acids. The germline CDR1 and CDR2 sequences are LNHNV and YYDKDF (reference sequence). CDR3 protein: CATSRDRSNQPQHF.

The rearrangement joins TRBV28 to TRBJ2-7; TCRdb picks TRBD1, but there is no DNA to check that call. CDR1 is MDHEN and CDR2 is SYDVKM in the germline V gene. This CDR3 has 12 amino acids. CDR3 amino acids: CASLRGGYEQYF. Looking up the rest from reference TRBV28 and TRBJ2-7 gives the full variable domain: DVKVTQSSRYLVKRTGEKVFLECVQDMDHENMFWYRQDPGLGLRLIYFSYDVKMKEKGDIPEGYSVSREKKERFSLILESASTNQTSMYLCASLRGGYEQYFGPGTRLTVT.

This sequence joins TRBV18 and TRBJ1-3; absent DNA, TCRdb's TRBD1 call cannot be checked. The CDR3 totals 14 residues. Germline loops: CDR1 KGHSH, CDR2 LQKENI. This CDR3 reads CASSPDRVPDTIYF.

This rearrangement joins TRBV5-1 to TRBJ2-5; TCRdb outputs TRBD2, but without DNA this stays unchecked. The germline CDR1 and CDR2 sequences are SGHRS and YFSETQ. This CDR3 has 15 residues. The CDR3 sequence is CASSLALIAEETQYF. The full variable domain, rest sourced from reference TRBV5-1 and TRBJ2-5, is KAGVTQTPRYLIKTRGQQVTLSCSPISGHRSVSWYQQTPGQGLQFLFEYFSETQRNKGNFPGRFSGRQFSNSRSEMNVSTLELGDSALYLCASSLALIAEETQYFGPGTRLLVL.

The rearrangement joins TRBV5-1 to TRBJ1-1. The CDR3 has 12 residues. Germline loops: CDR1 SGHRS, CDR2 YFSETQ. The CDR3 here is CASARENTEAFF.

The chain uses TRBV19 and TRBJ2-7; TCRdb indicates TRBD2, and absent DNA this call remains unverified. This CDR3 contains 17 residues. Germline assignment: CDR1 LNHDA and CDR2 SQIVND (reference sequence). The CDR3 is CASSNPASSHRGNEQYF. Looking up the rest from reference TRBV19 and TRBJ2-7 gives the full variable domain: DGGITQSPKYLFRKEGQNVTLSCEQNLNHDAMYWYRQDPGQGLRLIYYSQIVNDFQKGDIAEGYSVSREKKESFPLTVTSAQKNPTAFYLCASSNPASSHRGNEQYFGPGTRLTVT.

This chain joins TRBV6-5 and TRBJ2-5; the D call from TCRdb, TRBD1, cannot be confirmed without DNA. This CDR3 is built from 16 residues. Germline CDR1 reads MNHEY; CDR2 reads SVGAGI. The CDR3 is CASSYSGTGDPETQYF.

The chain uses TRBV7-9 and TRBJ1-2. The CDR3 is 13 residues long. CDR1 and CDR2 from the germline V gene are SEHNR and FQNEAQ (reference sequence). CDR3 protein: CASSLAKGDGYTF.

This chain uses TRBV7-3 with TRBJ2-1; TCRdb's D gene call, TRBD1, goes unchecked for lack of DNA. Looked up from germline, CDR1 is SGHTA and CDR2 is FQGTGA. The CDR3 runs to 14 residues. CDR3 residues: CASSRGGIANEQFF. Using reference TRBV7-3 and TRBJ2-1 for the parts outside the CDR3, the full variable domain is GAGVSQTPSNKVTEKGKYVELRCDPISGHTALYWYRQSLGQGPEFLIYFQGTGAADDSGLPNDRFFAVRPEGSVSTLKIQRTERGDSAVYLCASSRGGIANEQFFGPGTRLTVL.

The chain is built from TRBV30 and TRBJ2-1. The CDR3 covers 11 residues. Per germline, CDR1 GTSNPN and CDR2 SVGIG (reference sequence). CDR3 amino acids: CAWSPSNEQFF. The full variable domain, rest sourced from reference TRBV30 and TRBJ2-1, is SQTIHQWPATLVQPVGSPLSLECTVEGTSNPNLYWYRQAAGRGLQLLFYSVGIGQISSEVPQNLSASRPQDRQFILSSKKLLLSDSGFYLCAWSPSNEQFFGPGTRLTVL.

This chain uses TRBV11-2 with TRBJ2-1; the TCRdb call, TRBD1, lacks DNA for checking. CDR3 size: 15 residues. CDR1 and CDR2 (germline): SGHAT, FQNNGV. The CDR3 spells CASNTRTGGYNEQFF.

The chain recombines TRBV6-5 with TRBJ1-1; TCRdb's D call, TRBD1, is unchecked because there is no DNA. Germline V CDR1 and CDR2: MNHEY, SVGAGI. The CDR3 is 19 residues long. The CDR3 loop is CASSYNTEKTGHRNTEAFF.

The rearrangement joins TRBV6-5 to TRBJ2-6; TCRdb designates TRBD1, a call that cannot be tested without DNA. The CDR3 has 17 residues. CDR1 is MNHEY, CDR2 SVGAGI, per germline. The CDR3 loop reads CASSYWGSDSGANVLTF.

This chain uses TRBV18 with TRBJ2-1. The CDR3 contains 13 residues. Germline V gene lookup returns CDR1 KGHSH and CDR2 LQKENI. The CDR3 protein is CASSPQGWNEQFF.

The CDR3 loop reads CASSIRGAHNEQFF. The rearrangement links TRBV19 to TRBJ2-1; TCRdb reports TRBD1, a call that lacks DNA to check it against. Per the germline V gene, CDR1 is LNHDA and CDR2 is SQIVND (reference sequence). This CDR3 has 14 amino acids.

The CDR3 loop is CASSIFRLAGGPRQGIQYF. The rearrangement joins TRBV6-2 or TRBV6-3 to TRBJ2-4; TCRdb proposes TRBD2, but this gene call is untestable without DNA. This CDR3 spans 19 amino acids. The V gene's germline CDR1 is MNHEY and CDR2 SVGEGT.

This sequence joins TRBV7-9 and TRBJ1-1; lacking DNA, the TRBD1 call made by TCRdb goes unchecked. CDR3 length: 17 residues. Per the germline V gene, CDR1 is SEHNR and CDR2 is FQNEAQ (reference sequence). The CDR3 here is CASSLGAGAKPNTEAFF.

This chain's CDR3 is CASSQIAGTDIAKNIQYF. The chain is built from TRBV23-1 and TRBJ2-4; TCRdb outputs TRBD2, but without DNA this stays unchecked. TRBV23-1 is identified as an open reading frame with a role that is uncertain. The CDR3 has 18 amino acids.

The V and J genes are TRBV7-2 and TRBJ2-5. This CDR3 comprises 16 residues. Germline CDR1 is SGHTA and CDR2 is FQGNSA. This chain's CDR3 is CASSLVGLGEWETQYF.

This sequence joins TRBV7-2 and TRBJ2-1. The CDR3 loop spans 14 amino acids. Germline V CDR1 and CDR2: SGHTA, FQGNSA. Here the CDR3 reads CASSSFTSYNEQFF.

The rearrangement uses TRBV6-1 and TRBJ2-1; TCRdb's D gene call, TRBD2, goes unchecked for lack of DNA. The V gene's germline CDR1 is MNHNS and CDR2 SASEGT. The CDR3 contains 14 residues. CDR3 region: CASSGEGLYNEQFF.

This chain uses TRBV7-9 with TRBJ2-1; TCRdb gives TRBD1 as the D gene, but with no DNA this cannot be confirmed. CDR3 length equals 15 residues. Per germline, CDR1 SEHNR and CDR2 FQNEAQ (reference sequence). CDR3: CASTSPTGNSDEQFF.

The chain uses TRBV20-1 and TRBJ2-5; TCRdb reports TRBD2, a call that lacks DNA to check it against. The germline CDR1 and CDR2 sequences are DFQATT and SNEGSKA (reference sequence). The CDR3 extends over 14 amino acids. CDR3 loop: CSASGGPTEETQYF.

V is TRBV6-4 and J is TRBJ2-3; the TRBD1 assignment by TCRdb is unverifiable without DNA. This CDR3 is built from 14 residues. Germline V gene data show CDR1 as MRHNA and CDR2 as SNTAGT. CDR3: CASSDGQGADTQYF.

The CDR3 is CSAGHVNTEETQYF. This chain links TRBV20-1 with TRBJ2-5; TCRdb proposes TRBD1, but this gene call is untestable without DNA. The CDR3 sequence is 14 residues long. Germline assignment: CDR1 DFQATT and CDR2 SNEGSKA (reference sequence).

The V call is TRBV19, the J call TRBJ1-5; TCRdb returns TRBD1, unconfirmable since there is no DNA. Germline V gene lookup returns CDR1 LNHDA and CDR2 SQIVND (reference sequence). The CDR3 is made up of 18 amino acids. This CDR3 reads CASSWDRRSSTLGQPQHF.